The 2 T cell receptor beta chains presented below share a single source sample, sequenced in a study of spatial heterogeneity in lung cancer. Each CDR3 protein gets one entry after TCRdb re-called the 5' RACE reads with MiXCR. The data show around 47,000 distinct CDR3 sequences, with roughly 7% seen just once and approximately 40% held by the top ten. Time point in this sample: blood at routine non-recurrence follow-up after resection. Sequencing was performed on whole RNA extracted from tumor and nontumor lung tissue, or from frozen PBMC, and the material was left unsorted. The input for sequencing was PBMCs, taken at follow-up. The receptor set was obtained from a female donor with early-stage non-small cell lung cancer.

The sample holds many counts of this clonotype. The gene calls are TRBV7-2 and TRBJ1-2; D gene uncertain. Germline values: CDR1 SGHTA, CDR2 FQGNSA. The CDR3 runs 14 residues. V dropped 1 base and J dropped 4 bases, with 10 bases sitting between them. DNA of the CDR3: TGTGCCAGCAGCTTAGATGACACCCGCTATGGCTACACCTTC. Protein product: CASSLDDTRYGYTF.

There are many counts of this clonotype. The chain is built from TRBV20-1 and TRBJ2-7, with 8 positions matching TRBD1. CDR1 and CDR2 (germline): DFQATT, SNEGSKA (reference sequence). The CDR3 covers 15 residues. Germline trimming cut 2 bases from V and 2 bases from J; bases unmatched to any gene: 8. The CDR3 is CSARRLGQGTYEQYF. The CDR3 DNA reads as TGCAGTGCTAGACGATTAGGACAGGGAACCTACGAGCAGTACTTC.